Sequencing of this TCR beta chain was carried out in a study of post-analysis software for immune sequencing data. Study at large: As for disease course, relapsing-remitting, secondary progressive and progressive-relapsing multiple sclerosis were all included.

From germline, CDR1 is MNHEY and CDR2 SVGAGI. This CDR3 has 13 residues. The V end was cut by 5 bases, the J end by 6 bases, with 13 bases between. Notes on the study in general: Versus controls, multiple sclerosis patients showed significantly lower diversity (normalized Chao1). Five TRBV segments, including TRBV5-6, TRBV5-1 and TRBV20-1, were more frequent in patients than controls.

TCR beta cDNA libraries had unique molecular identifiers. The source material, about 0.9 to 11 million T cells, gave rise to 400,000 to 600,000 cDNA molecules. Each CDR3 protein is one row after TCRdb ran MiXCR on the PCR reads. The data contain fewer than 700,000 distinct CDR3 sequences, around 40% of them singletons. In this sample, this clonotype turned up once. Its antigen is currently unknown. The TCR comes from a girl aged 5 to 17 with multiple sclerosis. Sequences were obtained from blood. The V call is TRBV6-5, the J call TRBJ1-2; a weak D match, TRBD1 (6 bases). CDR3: CASSPRTANGYTF. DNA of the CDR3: TGTGCCAGCAGTCCGAGGACAGCCAATGGCTACACCTTC.